This T cell receptor (beta chain) is drawn from a study of control samples from healthy donors and cancer patients (dated by TCRdb to between 2020 and 2021). The library was generated by the immunoSEQ multiplex PCR assay. Imported from immuneACCESS, the table was reduced by TCRdb to in-frame sequences with V and J called. These copies leave out some clones; in studies compared against another copy, an unresolved V gene accounts for under half, and the cause of the remainder is not known. Across this sample there are some 40,000 clones, with around 88% seen only once. The ten largest make up roughly a fifth of the sample. A word on this clone: Its antigen is still unknown. No base quality values were provided; no much bigger clone lies one nucleotide off.

V is reduced by 3 bases and J by 8 bases, leaving a spacing of 10 bases between them. The CDR3 has 11 amino acids, counting the end cysteine and phenylalanine. Only the CDR3 region is kept as DNA, spanning 33 bases read in frame from base 1. Looking up the germline V gene (reference sequence) yields CDR1 DFQATT and CDR2 SNEGSKA. The chain employs TRBV20-1 and TRBJ1-1, with the D gene not clear enough to name. Specimen: PBMCs. The origin of this receptor is a woman aged 55-70 years with lung cancer. The DNA sequence is as follows: TGCAGTGCTAGGGAGACTCCAGAAGCTTTCTTT. The resulting protein is CSARETPEAFF.